The clone carrying this TCR beta chain was counted a few times. The data were obtained in a study of blood T cell repertoires in COVID-19. Looking at the study overall: Donors in the United States, Italy and Spain gave samples during acute or convalescent COVID-19. T cells, B-cell-depleted T cells, or PBMCs supplied cDNA or gDNA.

The CDR3 is 13 amino acids. Trimming removed 5 bases at V and 7 bases at J, with 14 bases between. In the authors' workflow: Nucleated cell counts were estimated from reference gene primer amplification. Data came from immunoSEQ multiplex PCR; TCRdb stores just in-frame clones and leaves some out. V and J calls and clone size follow that table, whereas D and trimming were derived from the DNA. Of 35,000 to 45,000 clones detected, over 70% appear once; the ten largest clones hold 30% to 35%. This chain uses TRBV12-3 or TRBV12-4 with TRBJ1-2; the D gene is possibly TRBD1 (6 bases). The clonotype was recovered from a woman of 80 years or more with acute or convalescent COVID-19. Source material: peripheral blood. CDR3 in DNA: TGTGCCAGCAGTGCCCGGGACATCAGTGGCTACACCTTC. Protein: CASSARDISGYTF.